This T cell receptor (beta chain) comes out of a study of post-analysis software for immune sequencing data. Looking at the study overall: The cohort encompassed relapsing-remitting, secondary progressive and progressive-relapsing multiple sclerosis disease courses.

The CDR3 is 11 amino acids. V was trimmed by 4 bases and J by 4 bases, leaving 7 bases between them. Germline assignment: CDR1 SQVTM and CDR2 ANQGSEA. Included in the TCR beta cDNA libraries were unique molecular identifiers. Out of roughly 1 to 10 million T cells, 470,000 or so cDNA molecules were generated. From the PCR reads, TCRdb called clonotypes with MiXCR, one entry per CDR3 protein. The sample contains hundreds of thousands of distinct CDR3 sequences, around 53% of which appear only once. With regard to this clonotype: As yet, its antigen is unknown.

Study observations and caveats: TRBV5-6, TRBV5-1 and TRBV20-1 were among roughly 5 TRBV segments more frequent in patients than controls. Strong co-clustering by F measure linked samples that shared a preparation batch. Multiple sclerosis patients showed significantly lower normalized Chao1 diversity than controls did.

Source material: blood. V is TRBV29-1 and J is TRBJ1-1, with D hard to call. The TCR originated in a girl aged 5-17 years with multiple sclerosis. The CDR3 sequence: CSVGGPTEAFF. The CDR3 nucleotides are TGCAGCGTTGGGGGTCCCACTGAAGCTTTCTTT. The full variable domain, rest sourced from reference TRBV29-1 and TRBJ1-1, is SAVISQKPSRDICQRGTSLTIQCQVDSQVTMMFWYRQQPGQSLTLIATANQGSEATYESGFVIDKFPISRPNLTFSTLTVSNMSPEDSSIYLCSVGGPTEAFFGQGTRLTVV.